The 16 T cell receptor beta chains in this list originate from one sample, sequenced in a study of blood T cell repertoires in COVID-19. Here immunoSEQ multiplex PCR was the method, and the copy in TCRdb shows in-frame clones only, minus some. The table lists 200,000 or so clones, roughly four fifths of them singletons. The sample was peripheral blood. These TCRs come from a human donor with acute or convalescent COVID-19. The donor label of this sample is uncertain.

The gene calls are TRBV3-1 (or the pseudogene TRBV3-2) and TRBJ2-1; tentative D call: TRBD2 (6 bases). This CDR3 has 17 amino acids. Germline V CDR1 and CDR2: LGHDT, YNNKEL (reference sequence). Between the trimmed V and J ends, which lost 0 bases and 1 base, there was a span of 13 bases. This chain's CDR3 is CASSQERDPHSYNEQFF. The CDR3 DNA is TGTGCCAGCAGCCAAGAGCGGGACCCCCATTCCTACAATGAGCAGTTCTTC.

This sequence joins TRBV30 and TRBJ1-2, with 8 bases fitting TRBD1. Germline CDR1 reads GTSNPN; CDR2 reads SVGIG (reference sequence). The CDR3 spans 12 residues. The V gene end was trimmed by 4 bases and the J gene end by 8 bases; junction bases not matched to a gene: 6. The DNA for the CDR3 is TGTGCCTGGAACCACAGGGGGGAGGGCTACACCTTC. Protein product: CAWNHRGEGYTF.

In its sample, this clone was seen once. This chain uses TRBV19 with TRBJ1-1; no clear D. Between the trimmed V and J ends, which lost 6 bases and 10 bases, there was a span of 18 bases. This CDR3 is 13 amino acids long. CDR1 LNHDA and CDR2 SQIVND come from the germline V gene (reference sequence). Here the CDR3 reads CASRTLTSRTAFF. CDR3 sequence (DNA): TGTGCCAGTAGGACACTCACCTCAAGAACAGCTTTCTTT. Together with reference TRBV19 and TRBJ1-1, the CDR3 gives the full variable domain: DGGITQSPKYLFRKEGQNVTLSCEQNLNHDAMYWYRQDPGQGLRLIYYSQIVNDFQKGDIAEGYSVSREKKESFPLTVTSAQKNPTAFYLCASRTLTSRTAFFGQGTRLTVV.

This chain's CDR3 is CASGTSRNTGELFF. CDR3 nucleotide sequence: TGTGCCTCAGGGACTAGCAGGAACACCGGGGAGCTGTTTTTT. The V call is TRBV30, the J call TRBJ2-2; 9 bases agree with TRBD2. Germline CDR1 is GTSNPN and CDR2 is SVGIG (reference sequence). CDR3 length equals 14 residues. With 7 bases clipped from V and 1 base from J, the junction kept 4 bases outside the gene matches.

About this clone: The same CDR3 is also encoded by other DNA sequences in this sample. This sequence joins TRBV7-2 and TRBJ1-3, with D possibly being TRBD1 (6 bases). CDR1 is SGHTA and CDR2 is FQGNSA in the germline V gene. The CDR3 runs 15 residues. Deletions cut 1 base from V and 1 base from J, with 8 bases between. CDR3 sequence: CASSLGQVSGNTIYF. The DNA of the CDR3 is TGTGCCAGCAGCTTAGGACAGGTATCTGGAAACACCATATATTTT. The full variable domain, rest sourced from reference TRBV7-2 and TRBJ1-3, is GAGVSQSPSNKVTEKGKDVELRCDPISGHTALYWYRQSLGQGLEFLIYFQGNSAPDKSGLPSDRFSAERTGGSVSTLTIQRTQQEDSAVYLCASSLGQVSGNTIYFGEGSWLTVV.

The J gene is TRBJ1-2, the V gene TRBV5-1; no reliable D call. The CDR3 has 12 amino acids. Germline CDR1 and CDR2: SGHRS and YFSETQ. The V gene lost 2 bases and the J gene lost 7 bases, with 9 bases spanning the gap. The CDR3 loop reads CASSLKESGYTF. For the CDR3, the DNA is TGCGCCAGCAGCTTAAAGGAGAGTGGCTACACCTTC.

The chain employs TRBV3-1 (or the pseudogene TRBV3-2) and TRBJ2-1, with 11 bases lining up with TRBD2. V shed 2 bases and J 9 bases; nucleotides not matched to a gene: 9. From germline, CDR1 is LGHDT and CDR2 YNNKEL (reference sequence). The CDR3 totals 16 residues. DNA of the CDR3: TGTGCCAGCAGCCAATCTAGCGGGAGGTCCCTAGGTGAGCAGTTCTTC. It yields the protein CASSQSSGRSLGEQFF.

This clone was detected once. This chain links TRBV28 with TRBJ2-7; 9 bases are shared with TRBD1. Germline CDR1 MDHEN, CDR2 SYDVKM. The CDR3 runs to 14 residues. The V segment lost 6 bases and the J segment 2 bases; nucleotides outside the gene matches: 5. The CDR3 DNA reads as TGTGCCAGCAGACCGACAGGGGGGCCCTACGAGCAGTACTTC. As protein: CASRPTGGPYEQYF.

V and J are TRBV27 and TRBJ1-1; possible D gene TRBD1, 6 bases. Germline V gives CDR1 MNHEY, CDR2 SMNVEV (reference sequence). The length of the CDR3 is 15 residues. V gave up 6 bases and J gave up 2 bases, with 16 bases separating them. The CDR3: CASSLGHTSNTEAFF. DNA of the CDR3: TGTGCCAGCAGCCTGGGACACACATCCAACACTGAAGCTTTCTTT.

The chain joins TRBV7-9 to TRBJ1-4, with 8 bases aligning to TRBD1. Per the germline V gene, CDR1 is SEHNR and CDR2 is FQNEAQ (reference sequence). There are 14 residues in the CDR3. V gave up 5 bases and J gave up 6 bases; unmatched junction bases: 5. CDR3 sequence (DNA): TGTGCCAGCAGCCCCGGACAGGGTGATGAAAAACTGTTTTTT. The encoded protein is CASSPGQGDEKLFF.

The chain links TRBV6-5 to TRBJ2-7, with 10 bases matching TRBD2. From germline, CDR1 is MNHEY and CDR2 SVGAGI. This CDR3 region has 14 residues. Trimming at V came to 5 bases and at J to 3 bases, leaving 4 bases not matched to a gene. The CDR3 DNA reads TGTGCCAGCAGTCAGGGACTAGCGTACTACGAGCAGTACTTC. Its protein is CASSQGLAYYEQYF.

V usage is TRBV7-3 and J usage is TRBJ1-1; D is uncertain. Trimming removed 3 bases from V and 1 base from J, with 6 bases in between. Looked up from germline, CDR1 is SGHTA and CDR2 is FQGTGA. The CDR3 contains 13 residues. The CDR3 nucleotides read TGTGCCAGCAGCTTCCAGGCGAACACTGAAGCTTTCTTT. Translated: CASSFQANTEAFF. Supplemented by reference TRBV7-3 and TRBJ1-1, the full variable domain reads GAGVSQTPSNKVTEKGKYVELRCDPISGHTALYWYRQSLGQGPEFLIYFQGTGAADDSGLPNDRFFAVRPEGSVSTLKIQRTERGDSAVYLCASSFQANTEAFFGQGTRLTVV.

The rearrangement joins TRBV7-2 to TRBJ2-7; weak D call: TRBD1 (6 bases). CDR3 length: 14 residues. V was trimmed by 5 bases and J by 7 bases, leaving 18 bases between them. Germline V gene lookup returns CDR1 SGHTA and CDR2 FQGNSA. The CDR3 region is CASSRDNQATEQYF. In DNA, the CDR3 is TGTGCCAGCAGCCGGGACAACCAGGCTACGGAGCAGTACTTC.

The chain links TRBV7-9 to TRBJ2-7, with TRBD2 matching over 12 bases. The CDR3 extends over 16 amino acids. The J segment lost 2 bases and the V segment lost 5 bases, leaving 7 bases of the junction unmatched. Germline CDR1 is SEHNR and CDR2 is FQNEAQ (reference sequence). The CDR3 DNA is TGTGCCAGCAGCCCGACTAGCGGGGGAGCTGCCTACGAGCAGTACTTC. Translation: CASSPTSGGAAYEQYF.

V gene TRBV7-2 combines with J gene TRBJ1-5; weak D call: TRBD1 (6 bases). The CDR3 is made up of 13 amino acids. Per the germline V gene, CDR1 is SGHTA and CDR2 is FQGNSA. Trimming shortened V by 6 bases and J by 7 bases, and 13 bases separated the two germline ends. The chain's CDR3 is CASSPDSSQPQHF. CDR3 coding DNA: TGTGCCAGCAGTCCGGACAGTTCCCAGCCCCAGCATTTT.

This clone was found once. The CDR3 coding sequence is TGTGCCAGCAGCCCATTCCGGGACTCCCTCGGCACCGGGGAGCTGTTTTTT. This translates into CASSPFRDSLGTGELFF. The J gene is TRBJ2-2, the V gene TRBV5-4, with D perhaps TRBD2 (6 bases). The germline gives CDR1 SGHNT, CDR2 YYREEE (reference sequence). The germline V and J ends were trimmed by 4 bases and 4 bases, with 20 bases remaining between them. The CDR3 totals 17 residues.